The 21 T cell receptor beta chains in this list originate from one sample, sequenced in a study of T cell repertoires in cytomegalovirus infection. No antigen is known for these receptors. In TCRdb, the reads were re-called with MiXCR into one record per CDR3 protein. The table lists tens of thousands of distinct CDR3 sequences, about 29% of them singletons. The source was CD8+ T cells from cultured PBMCs, collected from culture after CMV antigen stimulation. Source of these receptors: a human donor in good health (CMV status not recorded). Some clones in this sample may be carry-over from other donors' samples.

This clonotype was counted between two and nine times. The chain combines TRBV7-9 with TRBJ1-2; weak D call: TRBD1 (5 bases). The V and J ends lost 1 base and 8 bases respectively, with 8 bases between them. The CDR3 contains 12 residues. Per the germline V gene, CDR1 is SEHNR and CDR2 is FQNEAQ (reference sequence). In DNA, the CDR3 is TGTGCCAGCAGCTTAGAAGGGGACGGCTACACCTTC. It specifies CASSLEGDGYTF.

CDR3 DNA sequence: TGTGCCAGCAGCCCTGGGAGTCTTAGCTCCTACGAGCAGTACTTC. Translation: CASSPGSLSSYEQYF. The J gene is TRBJ2-7, the V gene TRBV27; perhaps TRBD2 as D (5 bases). From germline, CDR1 is MNHEY and CDR2 SMNVEV (reference sequence). The CDR3 extends over 15 amino acids. V lost 6 bases and J lost 0, with 15 bases in between.

This sequence joins TRBV12-2 and TRBJ1-2; the table's D call, TRBD1, has no DNA check behind it. TRBV12-2 is noted as a pseudogene. The CDR3 is 11 amino acids. The CDR3 coding sequence is TGTGCAAGTCGCACGGGGGATGGCTACACCTTC. Amino acid sequence: CASRTGDGYTF.

This clonotype was detected many times. V is TRBV7-2 and J is TRBJ1-1; no firm D call. The CDR3 consists of 15 residues. V lost 1 base, J lost 1 base, and 10 bases lay in between. Per germline, CDR1 SGHTA and CDR2 FQGNSA. CDR3 DNA sequence: TGTGCCAGCAGCTTAGGTACACGAGAGAACACTGAAGCTTTCTTT. Translating it yields CASSLGTRENTEAFF. Filled out from reference TRBV7-2 and TRBJ1-1, the complete variable domain reads GAGVSQSPSNKVTEKGKDVELRCDPISGHTALYWYRQSLGQGLEFLIYFQGNSAPDKSGLPSDRFSAERTGGSVSTLTIQRTQQEDSAVYLCASSLGTRENTEAFFGQGTRLTVV.

V is TRBV5-5 and J is TRBJ2-7, with D possibly matching TRBD2 (5 bases). From germline, CDR1 is SGHKS and CDR2 YYEKEE (reference sequence). V shed 5 bases and J shed 6 bases, with 12 bases lying between them. The CDR3 totals 12 residues. The DNA of the CDR3 is TGTGCCAGCAGTTACGGCGGGTTCGAGCAGTACTTC. Protein product: CASSYGGFEQYF.

J is TRBJ2-7 and V is TRBV5-1, with no clear D. V lost 1 base and J 3 bases, leaving 8 bases between the germline ends. The CDR3 extends over 13 amino acids. CDR1 is SGHRS and CDR2 is YFSETQ in the germline V gene. CDR3 DNA sequence: TGCGCCAGCAGCTTGCGAGATTTCTACGAGCAGTACTTC. Amino acid sequence: CASSLRDFYEQYF.

The sample holds a few counts of this clonotype. The V gene is TRBV3-1, the J gene TRBJ2-5; 7 bases agree with TRBD2. The length of the CDR3 is 16 residues. Germline lookup yields CDR1 LGHDT and CDR2 YNNKEL (reference sequence). Trimming removed 4 bases from V and 5 bases from J; junction bases left unmatched: 13. DNA for the CDR3: TGTGCCAGCAGCCTCCGTGACCTAGCGGTGAGGGAGACCCAGTACTTC. Translated: CASSLRDLAVRETQYF.

This chain connects TRBV27 to TRBJ2-1; 7 bases are shared with TRBD1. This CDR3 comprises 14 residues. J was trimmed by 1 base and V by 7 bases; bases with no gene match: 4. CDR1 is MNHEY, CDR2 SMNVEV, per germline (reference sequence). DNA for the CDR3: TGTGCCAGCAACAGACAGGGATCCTACAATGAGCAGTTCTTC. It is translated as CASNRQGSYNEQFF.

This clonotype was seen a handful of times. The rearrangement links TRBV29-1 to TRBJ2-3; 8 nucleotides agree with TRBD1. The length of the CDR3 is 16 residues. V shed 0 bases and J 4 bases; nucleotides not matched to a gene: 9. Germline CDR1 SQVTM, CDR2 ANQGSEA. CDR3 region: CSVEDPGQGWADTQYF. The CDR3 coding sequence is TGCAGCGTTGAAGACCCCGGACAGGGATGGGCAGATACGCAGTATTTT.

The chain couples TRBV28 to TRBJ1-5; D uncertain. Deletions cut 1 base from V and 7 bases from J, with 5 bases between. This CDR3 contains 12 residues. Germline V gene data show CDR1 as MDHEN and CDR2 as SYDVKM. CDR3 sequence reads: CASSLSGQPQHF. CDR3 nucleotides: TGTGCCAGCAGTTTATCAGGACAGCCCCAGCATTTT.

The chain combines TRBV11-3 with TRBJ2-6; 10 bases fit TRBD1. The J segment lost 0 bases and the V segment lost 0 bases, leaving 8 bases of the junction unmatched. The CDR3 consists of 20 residues. Germline CDR1 reads SGHNT; CDR2 reads YENEEA. The CDR3 loop is CASSLDLRDRGSSGANVLTF. The DNA of the CDR3 is TGTGCCAGCAGCTTAGATCTGAGGGACAGGGGCTCCTCTGGGGCCAACGTCCTGACTTTC.

The chain combines TRBV5-6 with TRBJ2-5; 8 positions agree with TRBD1. The V segment lost 5 bases and the J segment 2 bases; nucleotides outside the gene matches: 5. The length of the CDR3 is 14 residues. Germline V gives CDR1 SGHDT, CDR2 YYEEEE. The CDR3 DNA reads TGTGCCAGCAGGTGGGGACAGGCACAAGAGACCCAGTACTTC. Translation: CASRWGQAQETQYF.

The chain is built from TRBV4-3 and TRBJ1-2, with TRBD1 as a possible D gene (5 bases). The CDR3 consists of 13 residues. V dropped 8 bases and J dropped 6 bases, with 16 bases sitting between them. The germline CDR1 and CDR2 sequences are LGHNA and YSLEER. CDR3 in DNA: TGCGCCAGCGGCGGGACTGGAGGACATGGCTACACCTTC. Its translation: CASGGTGGHGYTF.

This chain joins TRBV11-2 and TRBJ1-1; possible D gene TRBD1, 5 bases. With 6 bases removed from V and 1 base from J, the gap between germline ends came to 9 bases. The CDR3 is made up of 13 amino acids. Germline V gene data show CDR1 as SGHAT and CDR2 as FQNNGV. CDR3 protein: CASRGVSNTEAFF. The CDR3 DNA sequence: TGTGCCAGCAGAGGGGTCTCGAACACTGAAGCTTTCTTT.

In its sample, this clonotype ranks as medium-sized (0.01 to 0.1%). The chain links TRBV7-8 to TRBJ1-4, with 9 bases matching TRBD1. Trimming took 3 bases from V and 5 from J; bases not matched to a gene: 7. Germline CDR1 reads SGHVS; CDR2 reads FQNEAQ. CDR3 length: 16 amino acids. CDR3 protein: CASSLGQGEWNEKLFF. The CDR3 DNA reads TGTGCCAGCAGCTTGGGACAGGGTGAATGGAATGAAAAACTGTTTTTT.

A few counts support this clonotype. CDR3 sequence: CASTNLEAGGSPLNEQFF. In DNA form, the CDR3 reads TGTGCCAGCACCAACCTCGAAGCGGGAGGTTCTCCGTTGAATGAGCAGTTCTTC. The V and J genes are TRBV7-9 and TRBJ2-1; 9 nucleotides match TRBD2. CDR1 and CDR2 from the germline V gene are SEHNR and FQNEAQ (reference sequence). After removal of 7 bases from V and 7 bases from J, the junction contained 20 bases not matched to a gene. The CDR3 spans 18 residues.

There are a few counts of this clonotype. The chain uses TRBV4-3 and TRBJ1-2; D unclear. The CDR3 extends over 17 amino acids. V shed 0 bases and J shed 5 bases, with 19 bases lying between them. Per the germline V gene, CDR1 is LGHNA and CDR2 is YSLEER. The CDR3 loop is CASSQERGYGQRYGYTF. CDR3 in DNA: TGCGCCAGCAGCCAAGAGAGAGGGTACGGGCAGCGTTATGGCTACACCTTC.

The sample holds many counts of this clonotype. This chain connects TRBV7-2 to TRBJ2-1; 9 nucleotides match TRBD2. This CDR3 has 15 amino acids. V shed 4 bases, J shed 2 bases, and the junction held 3 bases outside the gene matches. The germline V gene has CDR1 SGHTA and CDR2 FQGNSA. The CDR3 DNA reads TGTGCCAGCAGCTACGCTAGCGGGGCCTACAATGAGCAGTTCTTC. Translation: CASSYASGAYNEQFF.

This clonotype turned up a few times. The chain couples TRBV20-1 to TRBJ2-6; 12 bases line up with TRBD2. V dropped 0 bases and J dropped 3; count of bases not matched to a gene: 12. Per the germline V gene, CDR1 is DFQATT and CDR2 is SNEGSKA (reference sequence). The CDR3 runs 20 residues. CDR3 region: CSARDHQLAGGQGGANVLTF. Written as DNA, the CDR3 is TGCAGTGCTAGAGATCATCAGCTAGCGGGAGGGCAAGGTGGGGCCAACGTCCTGACTTTC.

The rearrangement joins TRBV6-2 or TRBV6-3 to TRBJ2-3; no clear D gene. Trimming removed 0 bases from V and 2 bases from J, with 9 bases in between. Per the germline V gene, CDR1 is MNHEY and CDR2 is SVGEGT. The CDR3 totals 15 residues. The CDR3 reads CASSYSASDTDTQYF. DNA of the CDR3: TGTGCCAGCAGTTACTCGGCTAGTGACACAGATACGCAGTATTTT.

This clonotype was recorded a few times. The chain couples TRBV4-3 to TRBJ1-1; no definite D call. This CDR3 has 14 amino acids. CDR1 is LGHNA, CDR2 YSLEER, per germline. Trimming took 0 bases from V and 5 from J, leaving 10 bases between them. The CDR3, as DNA: TGCGCCAGCAGCCAAGATATAGAGGGTACTGAAGCTTTCTTT. This encodes CASSQDIEGTEAFF.